This TCR beta chain was found in a study of shared clonotypes between healthy human individuals (TCRdb year 2020). Turning to the overall study: The cohort comprised two women and a few men aged 18 to 49 years. Per donor, three plates each were used for CD4 naive and CD4 memory, two for CD8 naive, and one for CD8 memory. The study deeply sequenced blood TCR repertoires of about 5 healthy adults to estimate repertoire size and the extent of clonotype sharing between individuals. Different laboratories and diverse techniques were used to prepare libraries and sequence TCR repertoires, to increase sequencing depth and limit assay-specific biases. Each donor's leukapheresis produced roughly between about 0.8 and 10 billion PBMCs.

Summary of the overall study and its limitations: Estimated clonotype richness was generally larger for naive than for memory subsets. Because the study included a small number of donors, the genetic and exposure-history diversity represented was limited. Incomplete sequencing was indicated by rarefaction of sorted-subset datasets, despite the large sequencing depth. Clonotypes shared by all four sorted-subset donors showed higher generation probabilities than non-shared clonotypes. Sampling was limited to blood, and TCR repertoires in tissue likely differ from TCR repertoires in blood. Pairwise subsampling led to the expectation that sequencing depth would affect the degree of clonotype sharing among donors. Across a handful of donors, approximately 5% of naive CD4, roughly 3.5% of naive CD8, roughly 2.3% of memory CD4, and over 0.35% of memory CD8 clonotypes were shared.

Including the terminal cysteine and phenylalanine, the CDR3 comprises 13 residues. Only CDR3 DNA remains: 39 bases, in frame from the first base. Trimming leaves V shorter by 7 bases and J shorter by 8 bases, with the junction holding 10 bases beyond the gene matches. Sequences MDHEN (CDR1) and SYDVKM (CDR2) are obtained from the germline V gene. Notes on this clone: This receptor's antigen is unknown. No qualities accompany the bases; no much larger clone lies one base away.

Using the deep immunoSEQ assay, TCR CDR3 regions were amplified from genomic DNA by multiplex PCR. For each cell subset, the extracted genomic DNA was distributed evenly across all wells of several immunoSEQ 96-well plates, and each plate served as one replicate. For sorted subsets, about 0.2 ug genomic DNA, equal to approximately 30,000 T cell genomes, was loaded into each replicate PCR. Purified libraries were quantified with a Qubit 3.0 fluorometer, sized on a Bioanalyzer 2100, and re-quantified with the KAPA Library Quantification kit. Every immunoSEQ 96-well plate was sequenced on a separate single-read 150-cycle Illumina NextSeq 550 flow cell. Per the original workflow: The immunoSEQ output contained only junctional sequences without quality scores, so filtering could not match that applied to full-length reads. Sequences were annotated with PyIR, a Python wrapper for IgBLAST v1.9, using IMGT germline references to assign V/J genes and CDR3. Any read was removed if the V/J assignment was weak (E-value above 1e-6), the CDR3 was missing, or the read contained stop codons, out-of-frame junctions, or ambiguous translated residues. A V3J clonotype was defined by an identical inferred V gene, J gene, and CDR3 amino acid sequence. Percentage overlap between repertoires was calculated by dividing the number of shared unique clonotypes by the size of the smaller repertoire. Three approaches were used to assess repertoire richness: RTK rarefaction, the Chao1 estimator, and Recon v2.1 estimates of unobserved clonotypes. Generation probabilities were computed with OLGA for all TCRbeta clonotypes obtained by the gDNA method from four donors. This immuneACCESS table, as held by TCRdb, lists in-frame sequences with V and J called but not all clones. Of the missing ones, under half trace to an unresolved V gene in checked studies; the others have no known cause. The V and J calls and clone size come from that table; D and trimming were worked out from the DNA. This sample holds nearly 2 million clones; about 94% were observed only once. The ten biggest clones cover less than 1.5% of the sample.

CD8 naive samples were obtained by positive selection for CCR7 among CD45RO-negative cells, yielding a CD45RA+CCR7+ population from which TemRA cells were excluded. Healthy HIV-negative adults with no recently reported acute infections or vaccinations were included as donors. All donors were Caucasian adults living in Nashville, Tennessee, USA. Blood was obtained by leukapheresis, after which PBMCs were separated by Ficoll-Histopaque density gradient centrifugation and cryopreserved in liquid nitrogen vapor phase. Analytical flow cytometry was used to check the purity and quantity of every magnetically sorted T cell population. Each sorted fraction had its genomic DNA isolated and then quantified by UV absorbance on a Nanodrop 2000c.

In this chain, TRBV28 is recombined with TRBJ2-7, with TRBD1 identical over 8 junction bases. Material: naive CD8+ T cells sorted from blood. The cell subset or site label corresponds to: CD45RA+CCR7+. This clonotype was obtained from a man younger than 35 in good health. The sequence in DNA is TGTGCCAGCATCTCCCTGGACAGGGACCAGCAGTACTTC. It encodes CASISLDRDQQYF.